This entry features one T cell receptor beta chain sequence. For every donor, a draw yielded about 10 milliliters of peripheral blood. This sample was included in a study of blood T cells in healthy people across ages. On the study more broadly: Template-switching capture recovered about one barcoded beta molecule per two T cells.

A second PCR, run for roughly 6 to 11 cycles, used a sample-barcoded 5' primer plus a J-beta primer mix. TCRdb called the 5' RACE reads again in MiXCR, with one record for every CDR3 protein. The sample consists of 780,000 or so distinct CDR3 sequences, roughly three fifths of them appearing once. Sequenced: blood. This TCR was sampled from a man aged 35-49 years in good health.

For the CDR3, the DNA is TGCAGTGCACCACTAGCGTTAAGCTCCTACAATGAGCAGTACTTC. Translating gives CSAPLALSSYNEQYF. The chain joins TRBV20-1 to TRBJ2-5; 7 nucleotides line up with TRBD2. V was clipped by 6 bases and J by 11 bases; unmatched bases: 21. From germline, CDR1 is DFQATT and CDR2 SNEGSKA (reference sequence). The CDR3 sequence is 15 residues long.